This T cell receptor (beta chain) was recorded in a study of blood T cell repertoires in COVID-19. Study-level background: The origin of the acute and convalescent COVID-19 samples was the United States, Italy and Spain. T cells, B-cell-depleted T cells, or PBMCs provided the cDNA or gDNA that served as material.

TCRdb's copy holds only in-frame clones and misses some; the assay was immunoSEQ multiplex PCR. In the table there are about 330,000 clones, around 89% of which are singletons. The CDR3 consists of 19 residues. CDR1 and CDR2 from the germline V gene are SQVTM and ANQGSEA. Losses at the gene ends were 5 bases for V and 4 bases for J; bases not matched to a gene: 18. This sequence was found in a woman between 50 and 59 years old with active or convalescent COVID-19. Sample: peripheral blood. The genes are TRBV29-1 and TRBJ1-5; TRBD1 matches 12 bases. DNA of the CDR3: TGCAGCGTTCTGCTTATCACCGGGACAGGGGGCTTAGGGAATCAGCCCCAGCATTTT. This gives the protein CSVLLITGTGGLGNQPQHF.